Below are 5 T cell receptor beta chains sequenced from a single sample in a study of T-cell reconstitution after alpha-beta-depleted transplantation in children. Preparing the TCRbeta library involved the use of unique molecular identifiers. Each CDR3 protein is one row after TCRdb ran MiXCR on the PCR reads. The sample gives 150,000 to 200,000 distinct CDR3 sequences, 6.3% of which show up once; under 6% is in the top ten. The specimen was PBMCs, collected before TCRalphabeta/CD19-depleted stem cell transplant. These receptors came from a girl under three years old with combined immunodeficiency, due to receive a stem cell transplant.

This clonotype was detected ten times or more. This chain links TRBV7-2 with TRBJ2-7; D gene ambiguous. The germline V gene has CDR1 SGHTA and CDR2 FQGNSA. The CDR3 contains 13 residues. V was trimmed by 2 bases and J by 1 base, leaving 6 bases between them. The CDR3 DNA reads TGTGCCAGCAGCTTACAGGTTTCCTACGAGCAGTACTTC. Translating it yields CASSLQVSYEQYF.

The table lists this clonotype with many counts. The chain has TRBV4-1 and TRBJ1-2; 9 bases align to TRBD1. V shed 4 bases and J 4 bases; nucleotides not matched to a gene: 22. The CDR3 has 20 residues. Germline values: CDR1 MGHRA, CDR2 YSYEKL. The DNA for the CDR3 is TGCGCCAGCAGCCTCCTTAGAAACCGGGACAGGGACCTCCGGGGCTATGGCTACACCTTC. It yields the protein CASSLLRNRDRDLRGYGYTF.

There are many counts of this clonotype. The V and J genes are TRBV7-2 and TRBJ2-1, with D possibly TRBD2 on 6 matching bases. Trimming removed 5 bases from V and 6 bases from J, with 17 bases in between. Germline V lookup: CDR1 SGHTA, CDR2 FQGNSA. The length of the CDR3 is 15 residues. CDR3 amino acids: CASSASRERGNEQFF. DNA for the CDR3: TGTGCCAGCAGCGCGTCCCGGGAGAGGGGCAATGAGCAGTTCTTC.

This clonotype was observed at least ten times. The chain joins TRBV5-1 to TRBJ2-7, with no clear D. Germline V gene sequence: CDR1 SGHRS, CDR2 YFSETQ. V was shortened by 4 bases and J by 4 bases, with 12 bases between the two germline ends. The CDR3 covers 13 residues. The DNA of the CDR3 is TGCGCCAGCAGCCCAGCTTATAAATACGAGCAGTACTTC. Protein sequence: CASSPAYKYEQYF.

In this sample, this clonotype turned up many times. The chain carries TRBV29-1 and TRBJ2-4, with 11 bases identical to TRBD1. V lost 7 bases to trimming and J lost 0 bases; unmatched junction nucleotides: 8. The germline CDR1 and CDR2 sequences are SQVTM and ANQGSEA. There are 16 residues in the CDR3. The CDR3 DNA reads as TGCAGCGCCTTGGACAGGGGGCCTCTAGCCAAAAACATTCAGTACTTC. It yields the protein CSALDRGPLAKNIQYF.